What follows are 9 T cell receptor beta chains derived from one specimen sequenced in a study of T cells in Graves' hyperthyroidism and ophthalmopathy. The CDR3 regions of TCR beta were amplified from RNA transcripts. With the HTBI primer set, the TCR CDR3 went through a first round of RT-PCR. Each CDR3 protein is one row after TCRdb ran MiXCR on the multiplex PCR reads. The sample lists 610,000 or so distinct CDR3 sequences, 46% occurring once. Sequenced sample: peripheral blood or thyroid tissue (not recorded which). These TCRs come from a woman between 18 and 30 years old with Graves' hyperthyroidism.

There are many counts of this clonotype. A single base separates this from a much larger clone, so it may be a read error. The rearrangement joins TRBV29-1 to TRBJ1-1, with D uncertain. Looked up from germline, CDR1 is SQVTM and CDR2 is ANQGSEA. This CDR3 is built from 12 residues. The CDR3 is CSVFAENTGAFF. The CDR3 DNA sequence: TGCAGCGTTTTTGCGGAGAACACTGGAGCTTTCTTT.

This clonotype has at least ten counts. The chain employs TRBV7-9 and TRBJ1-2; tentative D call: TRBD1 (5 bases). This CDR3 contains 15 residues. Germline V CDR1 and CDR2: SEHNR, FQNEAQ (reference sequence). Trimming pared 1 base from V and 5 bases from J, leaving 14 bases between. The CDR3 region is CASSLVGTDFYGYTF. The CDR3 bases are TGTGCCAGCAGCTTAGTCGGGACGGACTTTTATGGCTACACCTTC.

This clonotype was seen many times. This chain links TRBV29-1 with TRBJ1-5; possible D gene TRBD1, 6 bases. CDR1 is SQVTM, CDR2 ANQGSEA, per germline. V was shortened by 6 bases and J by 2 bases, with 14 bases between the two germline ends. This CDR3 has 14 amino acids. The CDR3 sequence is CSVAGTSGNQPQHF. In DNA, the CDR3 is TGCAGCGTCGCCGGGACAAGTGGCAATCAGCCCCAGCATTTT.

V is TRBV29-1 and J is TRBJ2-5; the D gene is possibly TRBD2 (5 bases). Germline loops: CDR1 SQVTM, CDR2 ANQGSEA. This CDR3 spans 12 amino acids. The germline V and J ends were trimmed by 3 bases and 1 base, with 6 bases remaining between them. The CDR3 spells CSVDGIQETQYF. The CDR3 DNA sequence: TGCAGCGTTGACGGGATCCAAGAGACCCAGTACTTC. The whole variable domain, remainder taken from reference TRBV29-1 and TRBJ2-5, is SAVISQKPSRDICQRGTSLTIQCQVDSQVTMMFWYRQQPGQSLTLIATANQGSEATYESGFVIDKFPISRPNLTFSTLTVSNMSPEDSSIYLCSVDGIQETQYFGPGTRLLVL.

Note on this clonotype: This sequence may be a read error, since a much larger clone differs from it by one base. The CDR3 nucleotides read TGTGCCAGCAGCTCCCTAGCGAGACAAGAGACCCAGTACTTC. It encodes CASSSLARQETQYF. The chain couples TRBV5-5 to TRBJ2-5; maybe TRBD2 (6 bases). Between the trimmed V and J ends, which lost 3 bases and 2 bases, there was a span of 11 bases. Germline loops: CDR1 SGHKS, CDR2 YYEKEE (reference sequence). The CDR3 spans 14 residues.

This clonotype was counted once. The rearrangement links TRBV24-1 to TRBJ2-5, with unresolved D. Germline V CDR1 and CDR2: KGHDR, SFDVKD. This CDR3 spans 12 amino acids. Trimming took 7 bases from V and 2 from J, leaving 7 bases between them. In DNA, the CDR3 is TGTGCCACCAGCTCGCAGCAAGAGACCCAGTACTTC. Its translation is CATSSQQETQYF.

In the case of this clonotype: Being one base from a much bigger clone, this may be a read error. The chain is built from TRBV7-6 and TRBJ1-1; D gene uncertain. Per the germline V gene, CDR1 is SGHVS and CDR2 is FNYEAQ. This CDR3 is 15 amino acids long. The chain's CDR3 is CASSLVMDANTGAFF. The DNA of the CDR3 is TGTGCCAGCAGCTTAGTTATGGACGCCAACACTGGAGCTTTCTTT.

This clonotype occurred many times. V and J are TRBV7-9 and TRBJ2-5; D is possibly TRBD2 (6 bases). Trimming removed 4 bases from V and 4 bases from J, with 16 bases in between. Germline assignment: CDR1 SEHNR and CDR2 FQNEAQ (reference sequence). There are 15 residues in the CDR3. CDR3 nucleotides: TGTGCCAGCAGCTCCCATCGGGAGTTAGGAGAGACCCAGTACTTC. Translation: CASSSHRELGETQYF.

The sample holds many counts of this clonotype. The chain joins TRBV6-5 to TRBJ2-6; unclear D gene. V lost 5 bases and J lost 4, with 0 bases in between. In germline, CDR1 is MNHEY, CDR2 SVGAGI. The CDR3 extends over 11 amino acids. As DNA, the CDR3 is TGTGCCAGCAGTGGGGCCAACGTCCTGACTTTC. It codes for CASSGANVLTF.